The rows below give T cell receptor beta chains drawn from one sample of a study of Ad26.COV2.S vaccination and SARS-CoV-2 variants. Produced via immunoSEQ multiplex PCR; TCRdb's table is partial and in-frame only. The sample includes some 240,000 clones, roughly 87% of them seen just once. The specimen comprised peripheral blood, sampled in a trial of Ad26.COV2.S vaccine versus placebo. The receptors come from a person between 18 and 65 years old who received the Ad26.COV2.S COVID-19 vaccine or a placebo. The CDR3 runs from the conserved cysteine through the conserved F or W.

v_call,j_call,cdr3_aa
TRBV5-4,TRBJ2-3,CASSLAGGSATDTQYF
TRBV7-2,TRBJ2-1,CASSLRTGRTYNEQFF
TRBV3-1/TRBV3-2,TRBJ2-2,CASSHTWSGSGTGELFF
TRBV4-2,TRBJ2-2,CASSQFANTGELFF
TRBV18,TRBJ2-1,CASSRDSTNNEQFF
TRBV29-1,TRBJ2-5,CSVASGPETQYF
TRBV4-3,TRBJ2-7,CASSKTPQGNEQYF
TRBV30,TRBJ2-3,CAWSRGGASDTQYF
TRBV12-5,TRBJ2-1,CASGLVLSQEQFF
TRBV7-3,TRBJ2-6,CASTGGGANVLTF
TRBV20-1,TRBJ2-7,CSASLAGSYEQYF
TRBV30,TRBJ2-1,CAWGRDSYNEQFF
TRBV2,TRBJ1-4,CASSTQGAFNEKLFF
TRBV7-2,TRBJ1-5,CASSLAIWGRQPQHF
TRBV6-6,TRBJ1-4,CASSYFGGGRDEKLFF
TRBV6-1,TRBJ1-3,CASSDTGTVISGNTIYF
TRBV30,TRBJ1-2,CAWSAGANYGYTF
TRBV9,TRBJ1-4,CASSVRGTPNEKLFF
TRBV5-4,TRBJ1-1,CASSLATGRMNTEAFF
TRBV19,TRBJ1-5,CASRRAANQPQHF
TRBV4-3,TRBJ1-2,CASSQYVQNYGYTF
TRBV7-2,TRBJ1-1,CASSWGFTEAFF
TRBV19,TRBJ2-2,CASSTPGELFF
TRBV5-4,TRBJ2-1,CASRSSGYNEQFF
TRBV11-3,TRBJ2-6,CASSPRGAGANVLTF
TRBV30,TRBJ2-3,CAWETGTGMSDTQYF
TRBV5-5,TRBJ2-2,CASSLIGGRATGELFF
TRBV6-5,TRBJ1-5,CASSRDRNQPQHF
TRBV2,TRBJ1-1,CASIVGGEAREAFF
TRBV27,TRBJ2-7,CASSSQGNKEQYF
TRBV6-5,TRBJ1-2,CASSYAGQGRSYGYTF
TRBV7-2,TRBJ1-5,CASSPSSNQPQHF
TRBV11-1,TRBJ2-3,CASSLNPGLSTDTQYF
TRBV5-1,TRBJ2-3,CASSQQGALDTQYF
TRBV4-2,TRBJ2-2,CASSQDGGRESGELFF
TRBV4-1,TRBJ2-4,CASSPDKAGENIQYF
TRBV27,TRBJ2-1,CASSVLYTSYNEQFF
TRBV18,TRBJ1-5,CASSPSRNNNQPQHF
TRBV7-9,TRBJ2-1,CASSYTSGAYNEQFF
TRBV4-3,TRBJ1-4,CASSHLWGQGEKLFF
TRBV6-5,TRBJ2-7,CASSYQNPLFSYEQYF
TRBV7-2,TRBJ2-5,CASSLNPPSVKETQYF
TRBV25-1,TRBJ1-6,CASSDLGVSPNSPLHF
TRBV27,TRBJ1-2,CASSLAGNYGYTF
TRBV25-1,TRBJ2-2,CAPLQEGCSGELFF
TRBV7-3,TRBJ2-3,CLGQHTDTQYF
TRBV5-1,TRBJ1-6,CASSLVLKRGVNSPLHF